This TCR beta chain emerged from a study of shared T cell receptors in the human thymus. Profiling relied on immunoSEQ multiplex PCR, and the TCRdb table lists in-frame clones only, not all of them. The top ten clones hold 0.0094% of a sample with about 660,000 clones, around 87% of them seen once. Germline V CDR1 and CDR2: MGHDK, SYGVNS. This CDR3 has 16 residues. Germline trimming cut 5 bases from V and 2 bases from J; bases unmatched to any gene: 7. The same specimen was also included in a second study, on human thymus T cells. That report adds: The sample donors, healthy Finnish infants, were having corrective surgery for congenital heart defects. Thymus pieces cut out during corrective heart surgery were the tissue that was used. Gene usage for V and J segments appeared biased in thymic and blood repertoires. Unrelated individuals reportedly shared highly overlapping thymic TCR repertoires.

The sequenced material came from thymocytes. This chain joins TRBV25-1 and TRBJ2-4; TRBD1 matches 9 bases. This TCR came from a boy under two years old with a congenital heart defect. The DNA for the CDR3 is TGTGCCAGCAGTCAAACAGGGGGCCGATCCAAAAACATTCAGTACTTC. This translates into CASSQTGGRSKNIQYF.